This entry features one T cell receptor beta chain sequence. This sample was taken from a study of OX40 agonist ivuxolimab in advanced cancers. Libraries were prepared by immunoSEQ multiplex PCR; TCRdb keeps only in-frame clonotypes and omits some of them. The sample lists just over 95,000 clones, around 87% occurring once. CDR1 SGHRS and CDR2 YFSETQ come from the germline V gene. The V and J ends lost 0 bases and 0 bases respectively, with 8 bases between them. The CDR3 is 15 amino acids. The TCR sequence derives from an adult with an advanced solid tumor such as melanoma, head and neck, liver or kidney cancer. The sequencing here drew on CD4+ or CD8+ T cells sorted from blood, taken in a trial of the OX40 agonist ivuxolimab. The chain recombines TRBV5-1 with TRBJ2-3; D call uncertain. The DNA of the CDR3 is TGCGCCAGCAGCTTGGATCTCACTAGCACAGATACGCAGTATTTT. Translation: CASSLDLTSTDTQYF.